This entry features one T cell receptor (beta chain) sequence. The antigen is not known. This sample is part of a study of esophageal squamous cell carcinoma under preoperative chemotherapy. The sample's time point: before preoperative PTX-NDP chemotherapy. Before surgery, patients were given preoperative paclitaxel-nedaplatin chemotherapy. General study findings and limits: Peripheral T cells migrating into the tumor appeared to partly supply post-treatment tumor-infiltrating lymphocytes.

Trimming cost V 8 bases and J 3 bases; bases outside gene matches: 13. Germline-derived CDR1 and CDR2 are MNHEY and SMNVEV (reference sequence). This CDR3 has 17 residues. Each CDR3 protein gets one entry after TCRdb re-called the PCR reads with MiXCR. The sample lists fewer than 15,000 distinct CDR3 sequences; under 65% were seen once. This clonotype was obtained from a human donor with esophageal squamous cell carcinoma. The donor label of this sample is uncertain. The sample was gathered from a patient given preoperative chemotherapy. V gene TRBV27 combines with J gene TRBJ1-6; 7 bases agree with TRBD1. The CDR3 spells CASRRMVGGGYNSPLHF. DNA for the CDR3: TGTGCCAGCCGCCGGATGGTAGGGGGCGGCTATAATTCACCCCTCCACTTT.